Listed here is a single TCR beta chain. In assigning cohorts, the study relied on participant-reported clinical history. Donors of Cohort 3 who recovered were those that had two negative PCRs, clearance, or symptom resolution. Data came from immunoSEQ multiplex PCR; TCRdb stores just in-frame clones and leaves some out. The sample lists 300,000 to 350,000 clones, 80% to 90% occurring once. These data originate in a study of blood T cell repertoires in COVID-19. Overall study context: The analysed material was cDNA or gDNA that came from T cells, B-cell-depleted T cells, or PBMCs.

The CDR3 extends over 15 amino acids. Germline assignment: CDR1 SGHNT and CDR2 YYREEE (reference sequence). The trim removed 4 bases at V and 2 bases at J, leaving 8 bases unmatched. This clonotype was obtained from a man aged 30 to 45 who had recovered from COVID-19. The gene calls are TRBV5-4 and TRBJ1-2; 7 positions agree with TRBD1. The specimen sequenced was PBMCs or T cells enriched from blood (not recorded which). DNA for the CDR3: TGTGCCAGCAGCGAACGTACAGGGGCGAACTATGGCTACACCTTC. Protein: CASSERTGANYGYTF. Looking up the rest from reference TRBV5-4 and TRBJ1-2 gives the full variable domain: ETGVTQSPTHLIKTRGQQVTLRCSSQSGHNTVSWYQQALGQGPQFIFQYYREEENGRGNFPPRFSGLQFPNYSSELNVNALELDDSALYLCASSERTGANYGYTFGSGTRLTVV.